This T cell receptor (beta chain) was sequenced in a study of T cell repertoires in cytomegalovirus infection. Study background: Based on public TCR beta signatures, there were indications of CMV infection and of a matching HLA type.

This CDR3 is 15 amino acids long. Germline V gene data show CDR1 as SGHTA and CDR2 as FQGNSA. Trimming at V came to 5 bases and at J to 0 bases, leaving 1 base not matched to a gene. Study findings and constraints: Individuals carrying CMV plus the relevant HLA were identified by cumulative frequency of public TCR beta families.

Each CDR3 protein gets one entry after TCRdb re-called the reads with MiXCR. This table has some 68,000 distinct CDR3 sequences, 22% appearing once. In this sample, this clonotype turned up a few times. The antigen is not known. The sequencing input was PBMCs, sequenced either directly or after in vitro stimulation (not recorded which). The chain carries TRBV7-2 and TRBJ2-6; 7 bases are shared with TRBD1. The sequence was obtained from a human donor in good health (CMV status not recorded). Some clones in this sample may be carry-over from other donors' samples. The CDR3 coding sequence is TGTGCCAGCAGCGACAGGGTCTCTGGGGCCAACGTCCTGACTTTC. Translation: CASSDRVSGANVLTF.